This entry lists 8 T cell receptor beta chains sequenced from one sample in a study of technical replicates of blood from a few donors. The data were produced by immunoSEQ multiplex PCR, yet TCRdb's version contains in-frame clones alone and is incomplete. The sample carries about 83,000 clones, roughly 96% recorded once. Sample: T cells isolated from PBMCs. The receptors were sampled from a human donor in good health.

The genes are TRBV28 and TRBJ1-4; D possibly corresponds to TRBD1 (6 bases). This CDR3 contains 13 residues. CDR1 is MDHEN, CDR2 SYDVKM, per germline. Trimming took off 9 bases at V and 8 bases at J, with 16 bases between the two ends. DNA of the CDR3: TGTGCCAGGGGGGGGCCCCACGGGGAAAAACTGTTTTTT. Encoded protein: CARGGPHGEKLFF.

This chain joins TRBV6-5 and TRBJ1-5; D unresolved. The CDR3 has 14 amino acids. In germline, CDR1 is MNHEY, CDR2 SVGAGI. V lost 0 bases to trimming and J lost 2 bases, with 5 bases between them. The CDR3 DNA sequence: TGTGCCAGCAGTTACTCTTCGGGCAATCAGCCCCAGCATTTT. Residues: CASSYSSGNQPQHF.

The chain recombines TRBV7-8 with TRBJ2-1; 10 bases line up with TRBD2. Trimming cost V 1 base and J 7 bases; bases outside gene matches: 4. CDR1 and CDR2 (germline): SGHVS, FQNEAQ. The CDR3 has 15 residues. The CDR3 nucleotides are TGTGCCAGCAGCTTAGGCAGTAGCGGGGGGAATGAGCAGTTCTTC. The encoded protein is CASSLGSSGGNEQFF.

This rearrangement joins TRBV18 to TRBJ1-1, with D unclear. Trimming stripped 1 base from V and 0 bases from J, with 9 bases between. There are 15 residues in the CDR3. Germline values: CDR1 KGHSH, CDR2 LQKENI. The DNA for the CDR3 is TGTGCCAGCTCACCACTAGAAACCTTGAACACTGAAGCTTTCTTT. This codes for CASSPLETLNTEAFF.

The rearrangement joins TRBV11-3 to TRBJ2-1; D not certain. Germline-derived CDR1 and CDR2 are SGHNT and YENEEA. V lost 3 bases to trimming and J lost 3 bases, with 9 bases between them. The CDR3 runs 14 residues. CDR3: CASSFGTYYNEQFF. The DNA of the CDR3 is TGTGCCAGCAGCTTTGGTACATACTACAATGAGCAGTTCTTC.

CDR3 coding DNA: TGTGCCAGCAGCAGGGACAGGTCCTCTGGAAACACCATATATTTT. It specifies CASSRDRSSGNTIYF. The chain is built from TRBV11-3 and TRBJ1-3, with 8 bases aligning to TRBD1. The V segment lost 5 bases and the J segment 0 bases; nucleotides outside the gene matches: 3. The CDR3 totals 15 residues. Germline-derived CDR1 and CDR2 are SGHNT and YENEEA.

The chain couples TRBV27 to TRBJ2-3; possibly TRBD1 for D (6 bases). CDR1 and CDR2 from the germline V gene are MNHEY and SMNVEV (reference sequence). The CDR3 is made up of 15 amino acids. The germline V and J ends were trimmed by 6 bases and 0 bases, with 13 bases remaining between them. The CDR3 DNA is TGTGCCAGCAGCAACAGGGTTTTTAGCACAGATACGCAGTATTTT. It specifies CASSNRVFSTDTQYF.

The gene calls are TRBV6-5 and TRBJ1-4; D perhaps matches TRBD1 (6 bases). Germline CDR1 is MNHEY and CDR2 is SVGAGI. V was clipped by 6 bases and J by 7 bases, with 18 bases between them. The CDR3 covers 15 residues. The CDR3 reads CASRLQGRRVEKLFF. The DNA for the CDR3 is TGTGCCAGCAGGCTACAGGGTCGTCGGGTTGAAAAACTGTTTTTT.